These T cell receptor beta chains were read from a single sample in a study of T cell responses to AZD1222 COVID-19 vaccine. Method: immunoSEQ multiplex PCR; TCRdb's copy keeps in-frame clones and lacks some. Here the sample spans some 170,000 clones, more than 90% being singletons. Source: peripheral blood, taken on day 0 of AZD1222 vaccination. The receptor set was obtained from an adult in good health. The CDR3 runs from the conserved cysteine through the conserved F or W. The order of the fields is V gene, CDR3 protein.

v_call: TRBV5-1; cdr3_aa: CASSKTGWGEKLFF
v_call: TRBV6-5; cdr3_aa: CASSSGANVLTF
v_call: TRBV5-8; cdr3_aa: CASSFGRVPGDEQFF
v_call: TRBV4-1; cdr3_aa: CASSQVSRRTFRGPGNTQYF
v_call: TRBV9; cdr3_aa: CASSVLAGLGNEQFF
v_call: TRBV21-1; cdr3_aa: CASSVTGWRNQPQHF
v_call: TRBV5-6; cdr3_aa: CASRRTGVNYGYTF
v_call: TRBV27; cdr3_aa: CASSRQGGIYNSPLHF
v_call: TRBV7-2; cdr3_aa: CASSLKRRNEQFF
v_call: TRBV19; cdr3_aa: CASSIEAREAGYTF
v_call: TRBV15; cdr3_aa: CATSRAANGNQPQHF
v_call: TRBV5-1; cdr3_aa: CASSLGQGGNEKLFF
v_call: TRBV24-1; cdr3_aa: CATRAAGNTEAFF